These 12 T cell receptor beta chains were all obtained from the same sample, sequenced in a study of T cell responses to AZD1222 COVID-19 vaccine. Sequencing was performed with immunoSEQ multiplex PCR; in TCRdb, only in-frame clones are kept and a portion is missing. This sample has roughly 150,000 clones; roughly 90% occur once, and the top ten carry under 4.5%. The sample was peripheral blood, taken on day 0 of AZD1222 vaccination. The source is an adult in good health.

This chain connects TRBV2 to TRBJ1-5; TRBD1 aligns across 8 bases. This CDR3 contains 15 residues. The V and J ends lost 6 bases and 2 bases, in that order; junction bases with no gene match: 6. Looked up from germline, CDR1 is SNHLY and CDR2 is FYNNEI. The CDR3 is CASSPGQGGNQPQHF. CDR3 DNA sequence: TGTGCCAGCAGCCCCGGACAGGGCGGCAATCAGCCCCAGCATTTT.

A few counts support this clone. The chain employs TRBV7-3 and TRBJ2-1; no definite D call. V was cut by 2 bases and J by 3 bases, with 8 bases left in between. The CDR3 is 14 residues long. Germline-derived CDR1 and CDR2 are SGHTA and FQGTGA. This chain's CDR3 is CASSLGVLYNEQFF. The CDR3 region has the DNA TGTGCCAGCAGCTTAGGCGTACTCTACAATGAGCAGTTCTTC. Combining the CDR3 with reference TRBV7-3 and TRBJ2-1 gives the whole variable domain GAGVSQTPSNKVTEKGKYVELRCDPISGHTALYWYRQSLGQGPEFLIYFQGTGAADDSGLPNDRFFAVRPEGSVSTLKIQRTERGDSAVYLCASSLGVLYNEQFFGPGTRLTVL.

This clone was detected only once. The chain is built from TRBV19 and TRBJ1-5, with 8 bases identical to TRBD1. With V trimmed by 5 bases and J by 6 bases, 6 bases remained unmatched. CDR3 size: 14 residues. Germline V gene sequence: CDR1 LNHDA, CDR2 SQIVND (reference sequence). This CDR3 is CASSATGGSQPQHF. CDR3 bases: TGTGCCAGTAGTGCCACAGGGGGGAGTCAGCCCCAGCATTTT.

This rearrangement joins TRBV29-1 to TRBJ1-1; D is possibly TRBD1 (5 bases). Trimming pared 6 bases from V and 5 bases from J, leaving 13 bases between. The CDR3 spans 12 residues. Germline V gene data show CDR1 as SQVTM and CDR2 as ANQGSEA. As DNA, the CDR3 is TGCAGCGTAGCCCCAGGGAGAACTGAAGCTTTCTTT. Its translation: CSVAPGRTEAFF.

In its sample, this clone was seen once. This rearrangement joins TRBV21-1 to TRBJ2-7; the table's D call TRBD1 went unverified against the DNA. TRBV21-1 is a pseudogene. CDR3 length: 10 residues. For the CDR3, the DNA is TGTTTGGACAGCTCCTACGAGCAGTACTTC. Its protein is CLDSSYEQYF.

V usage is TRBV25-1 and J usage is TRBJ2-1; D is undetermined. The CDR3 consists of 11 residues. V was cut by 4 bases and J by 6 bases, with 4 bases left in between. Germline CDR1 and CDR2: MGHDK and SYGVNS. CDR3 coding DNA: TGTGCCAGCAGTGCGGGCAATGAGCAGTTCTTC. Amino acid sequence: CASSAGNEQFF.

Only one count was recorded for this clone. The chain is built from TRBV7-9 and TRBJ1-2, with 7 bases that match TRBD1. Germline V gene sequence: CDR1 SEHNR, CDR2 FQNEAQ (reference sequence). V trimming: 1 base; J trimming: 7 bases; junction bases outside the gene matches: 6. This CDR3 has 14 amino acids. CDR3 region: CASSLGQGGGGYTF. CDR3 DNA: TGTGCCAGCAGCTTAGGACAGGGTGGAGGTGGCTACACCTTC.

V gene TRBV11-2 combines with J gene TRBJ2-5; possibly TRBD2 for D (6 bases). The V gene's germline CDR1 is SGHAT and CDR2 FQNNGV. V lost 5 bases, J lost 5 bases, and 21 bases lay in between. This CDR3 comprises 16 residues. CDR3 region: CASSVSGANPGETQYF. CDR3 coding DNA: TGTGCCAGCAGCGTTTCGGGAGCCAACCCGGGGGAGACCCAGTACTTC.

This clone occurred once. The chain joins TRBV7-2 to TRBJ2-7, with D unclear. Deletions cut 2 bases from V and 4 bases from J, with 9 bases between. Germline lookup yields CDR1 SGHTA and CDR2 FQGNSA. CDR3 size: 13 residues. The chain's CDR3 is CASSLSRPYEQYF. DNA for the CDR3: TGTGCCAGCAGCTTAAGTCGCCCTTACGAGCAGTACTTC.

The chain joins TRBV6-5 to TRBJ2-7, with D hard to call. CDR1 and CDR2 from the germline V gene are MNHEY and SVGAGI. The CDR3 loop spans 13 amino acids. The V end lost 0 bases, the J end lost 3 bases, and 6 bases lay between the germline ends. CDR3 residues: CASSYSRFYEQYF. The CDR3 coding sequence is TGTGCCAGCAGTTACTCCCGATTCTACGAGCAGTACTTC.

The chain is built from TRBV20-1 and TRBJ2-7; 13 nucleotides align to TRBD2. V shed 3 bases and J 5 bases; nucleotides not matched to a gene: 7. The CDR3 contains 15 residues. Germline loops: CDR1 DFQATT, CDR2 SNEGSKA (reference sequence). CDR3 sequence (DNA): TGCAGTGCTAGTCGCAGAACTAGCGGGAGGGACGAGCAGTACTTC. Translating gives CSASRRTSGRDEQYF.

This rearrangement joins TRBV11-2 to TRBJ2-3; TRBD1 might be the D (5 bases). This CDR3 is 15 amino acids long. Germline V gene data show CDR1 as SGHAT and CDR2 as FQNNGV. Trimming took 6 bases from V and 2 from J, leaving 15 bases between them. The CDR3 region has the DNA TGTGCCAGCAGGGCTAGAAAAGGGGCCACAGATACGCAGTATTTT. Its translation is CASRARKGATDTQYF.